This T cell receptor beta chain was captured in a study of shared clonotypes between healthy human individuals. In the study overall: Participating donors consisted of two women and a few men aged 18 to 49.

CDR3 size: 13 residues. The germline V gene has CDR1 SGHTA and CDR2 FQGNSA. V lost 3 bases, J lost 2 bases, and 8 bases lay in between. Study findings and constraints: Donor clonotype sharing was expected to depend on sequencing depth. Larger estimated richness was generally seen in naive subsets than in memory subsets.

A word on this clone: Its antigen is not identified.

Naive CD8 cells were CD45RO-negative, positively selected for CCR7, excluding terminally differentiated effector memory CD45RA+ cells. As handled by the study authors: ImmunoSEQ gave junction-only sequences without quality scores, so filtering differed. Repertoires were generated with immunoSEQ multiplex PCR, while TCRdb's copy carries only in-frame clones and drops some. Clone size and V and J calls were adopted from that table, with D and trimming inferred from the DNA. In the table there are 760,000 or so clones, 95% to 97% of which are singletons. Sequencing was performed on naive CD8+ T cells sorted from blood. This sequence joins TRBV7-2 and TRBJ2-7; D ambiguous. This receptor was obtained from a man aged 25-40 years in good health. The CDR3 region is CASSFYLTYEQYF. Here the CDR3 DNA reads TGTGCCAGCAGCTTTTATCTCACCTACGAGCAGTACTTC.